This T cell receptor beta chain was profiled in a study of cytomegalovirus exposure and HLA in healthy donors. Study-level points and caveats: The majority of TCR sequences were rare, yet some public TCRs appeared in many donors. Some V segments could not be told apart, so they were left out, TRBV6-2 and TRBV6-3 among them.

Use of 60 Vbeta and 13 Jbeta primers characterized the PCR. Profiling relied on immunoSEQ multiplex PCR, and the TCRdb table lists in-frame clones only, not all of them. The sample yields 150,000 to 200,000 clones, roughly 72% seen once. Unrecorded immune exposures were likely, despite nominal health at sampling. The CDR3 contains 15 residues. Germline V gene lookup returns CDR1 SGHTA and CDR2 FQGTGA. V dropped 1 base and J dropped 4 bases, with 13 bases sitting between them. This clone has a count of ten or more. Its specificity is not known. This TCR was sampled from a man aged 25 to 40 in good health and CMV-seronegative. The sequenced sample was PBMCs. The V and J genes are TRBV7-3 and TRBJ1-1; D is uncertain. CDR3 sequence (DNA): TGTGCCAGCAGCTTAATAGGATCGCGGGTCACTGAAGCTTTCTTT. Translated: CASSLIGSRVTEAFF.